This TCR beta chain was captured in a study of beta chain features in type 1 diabetes (dated by TCRdb to between 2018 and 2020). Background on the whole study: Patients and healthy donors did not differ in mean age, gender distribution, total cell number or subset yield. A total of approximately 99,000,000 sorted cells were examined across all samples, and RNA yield correlated strongly with the number of cells per subset. In the study, recently diagnosed type 1 diabetes patients and matched healthy donors were compared on the TCRB repertoires of their sorted circulating CD4+ T cell subsets. Regulatory and stem cell-like memory subsets were obtained from only 8 patients and roughly 8 healthy donors, while naive and central memory subsets were obtained from all 30 or so donors. Overall results and qualifications from the work: Because cDNA rather than genomic DNA was sequenced, highly expressing activated cells could have been over-represented, although no difference in activation and CD3 levels was found between groups. The naive, central memory and regulatory TCRB repertoires appeared to resemble one another more closely among patients than among healthy donors. Type 1 diabetes patients showed a moderate but significant shortening of TCRB CDR3 length in all four CD4+ subsets. PCR might favor shorter templates, but patient and control samples were amplified and corrected together, so any skew would affect both groups equally. At VDJ recombination sites, patients with type 1 diabetes made fewer insertions and deleted more nucleotides, a pattern implying thymic rearrangement abnormalities. HLA sub-analyses involved small numbers of individuals, so any influence of HLA type on TCRB rearrangement remained unresolved.

Each donor gave one peripheral blood draw, averaging roughly 120 mL, which was collected into heparinised tubes. A BD FACSAria II was used to sort naive, central memory, regulatory and stem cell-like memory CD4+ T cells with a panel that included CD45RO, CCR7, CD25, CD127, CD95 and CD27. Purity was above 95% for every sorted population. PBMCs were isolated immediately by Lymphoprep density gradient centrifugation and stained directly without culture. So that batch effects would be minimized, each experiment stained and sorted samples in pairs, pairing one healthy donor with one patient. The CDR3 measures 13 amino acids from cysteine to phenylalanine. The read is trimmed to its CDR3 DNA, 39 bases read in frame from base 1. From a lookup of the germline V gene, CDR1 and CDR2 are SQVTM and ANQGSEA. This clone has only a few counts. The antigen it binds to is not known. No quality values exist for individual bases; no much larger clone is one base distant.

The High Capacity cDNA Reverse Transcription Kit was used to reverse transcribe all of the isolated RNA, meaning that expressed TCRB transcripts were what got sequenced. Naive, central memory and regulatory T cell samples underwent deep immunoSEQ sequencing, averaging roughly 3.5 million total reads per sample. Sorted cells were lysed in RLT buffer and RNA was extracted with DNase-treated RNeasy Micro or Mini kits, depending on cell number. Each cell subset was processed separately to prevent cross-contamination, with patient and healthy donor samples processed together. The immunoSEQ multiplex PCR was used to amplify TCRB sequences from cDNA, generating 87-bp fragments that spanned the CDR3 region. Sequencing of the amplicons was performed on the Illumina HiSeq platform. As for the original processing: PCR bias was computationally corrected using synthetic template baselines, reads within Hamming distance 2 were collapsed, and singletons that could not be merged were discarded. By aligning reads against IMGT, V, D and J genes, CDR3 length, and insertions or deletions at six rearrangement sites were assigned. Within each subset, clonotype counts were normalized to the number of sorted cells before true diversity and Gini coefficients were calculated with the tcR R package. The overlap coefficient, calculated on TCRB nucleotide sequences, was used to quantify repertoire sharing. As a proxy for the pre-selection repertoire, out-of-frame TCRB sequences from naive cells were analyzed. TCRdb's version of the immuneACCESS table is confined to in-frame rearrangements and falls short of the full clone set. An unresolved V gene accounts for under half of the shortfall where checked; the remainder is of unknown origin. Clone size and V and J calls were adopted from that table, with D and trimming inferred from the DNA. Within this sample are hundreds of thousands of clones, with around a sixth of them counted one time only. 0.02% to 0.025% of the sample rests with the top ten.

The rearrangement combines TRBV29-1 with TRBJ2-1; 7 central bases correspond to TRBD1. The source of this sequence is a woman between 18 and 30 years old in good health. The sequencing sample was made of naive CD4+ T cells from blood. Taken with the paper, the label for cell subset or site translates to: true naive CD4+ T cells. The CDR3 reads CSYRGPHGNEQFF. The nucleotide sequence reads as follows: TGCAGTTACAGGGGTCCTCACGGAAATGAGCAGTTCTTC.